This T cell receptor (beta chain) originates from a study of memory CD4+ T cells and cytomegalovirus serostatus. Study as a whole: Healthy Belgian adult donors included about nine CMV-positive and 24 CMV-negative people. General study points: Median bootstrapped AUC for CMV status was approximately 0.96 originally, roughly 0.92 US-trained.

The sort gate was single viable CD3+CD4+CD8-CD45RO+ cells for memory CD4+ T cells. Data came from immunoSEQ multiplex PCR; TCRdb stores just in-frame clones and leaves some out. The profile shows 25,000 to 30,000 clones, more than 60% of them singletons. This CDR3 comprises 14 residues. V lost 3 bases to trimming and J lost 3 bases, with 9 bases between them. Germline V gene sequence: CDR1 MRHNA, CDR2 SNTAGT. In the case of this clone: The target antigen is unknown.

The V gene is TRBV6-4, the J gene TRBJ1-5, with a tentative D call TRBD1 (6 bases). Sequencing was carried out using memory CD4+ T cells from blood. This clonotype was obtained from an adult in good health and CMV-seronegative. The chain's CDR3 is CASSDYRVNQPQHF. CDR3 nucleotides: TGTGCCAGCAGTGATTACAGGGTCAATCAGCCCCAGCATTTT.